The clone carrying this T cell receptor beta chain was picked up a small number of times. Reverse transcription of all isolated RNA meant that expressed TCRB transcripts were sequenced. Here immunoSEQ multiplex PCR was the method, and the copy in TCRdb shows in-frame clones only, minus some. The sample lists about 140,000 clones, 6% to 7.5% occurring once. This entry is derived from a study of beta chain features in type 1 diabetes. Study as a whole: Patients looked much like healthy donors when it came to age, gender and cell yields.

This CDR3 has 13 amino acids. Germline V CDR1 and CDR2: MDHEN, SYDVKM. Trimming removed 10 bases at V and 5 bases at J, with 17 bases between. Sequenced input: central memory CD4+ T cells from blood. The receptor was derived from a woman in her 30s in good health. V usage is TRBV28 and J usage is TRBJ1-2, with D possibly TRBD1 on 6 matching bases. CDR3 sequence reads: CATTTGYGYGYTF. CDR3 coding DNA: TGTGCCACGACGACAGGTTACGGGTATGGCTACACCTTC.